This T cell receptor (beta chain) emerged from a study of CD8+ T cells in alopecia areata. On the study more broadly: Those patients who were treated received oral tofacitinib, which was given at 5 to 10 mg twice daily for moderate-to-severe alopecia areata.

From germline, CDR1 is SQVTM and CDR2 ANQGSEA. The CDR3 contains 11 residues. V lost 2 bases to trimming and J lost 8 bases, with 9 bases between them. A single count supports this clone. Antigen specificity is unknown. Findings and caveats of the study: When scalp samples are sequenced, resident alphabeta T cells of normal skin are also captured.

RNA was isolated and reverse transcribed to cDNA, the sequencing template. Only in-frame clones appear in the TCRdb table, and some are missing; sequencing was by immunoSEQ multiplex PCR. The data show over 200,000 clones, 50% to 60% seen once. Those with alopecia areata gave lesional scalp punch biopsies and peripheral blood. V and J are TRBV29-1 and TRBJ1-2; possible D gene TRBD1, 5 bases. The clonotype comes from a human donor with alopecia areata. Specimen: CD4+ T cells sorted from blood, collected at week 0. As DNA, the CDR3 is TGCAGCGTTGAATCGGGGCAGGGCTACACCTTC. It specifies CSVESGQGYTF.